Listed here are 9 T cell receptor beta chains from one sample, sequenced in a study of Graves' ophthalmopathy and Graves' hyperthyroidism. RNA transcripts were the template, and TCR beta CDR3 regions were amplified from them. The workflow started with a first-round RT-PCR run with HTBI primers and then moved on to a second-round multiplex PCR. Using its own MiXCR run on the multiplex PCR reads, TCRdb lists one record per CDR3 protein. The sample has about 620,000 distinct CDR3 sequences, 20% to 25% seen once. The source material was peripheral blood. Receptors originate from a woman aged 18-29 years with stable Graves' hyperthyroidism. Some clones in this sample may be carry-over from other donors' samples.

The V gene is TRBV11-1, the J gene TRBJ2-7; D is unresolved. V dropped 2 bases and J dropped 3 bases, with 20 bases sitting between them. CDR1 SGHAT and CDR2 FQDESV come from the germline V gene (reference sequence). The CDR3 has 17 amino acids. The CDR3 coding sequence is TGTGCCAGCAGCTTATTCCCCGACCCAGCAGATATCTACGAGCAGTACTTC. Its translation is CASSLFPDPADIYEQYF.

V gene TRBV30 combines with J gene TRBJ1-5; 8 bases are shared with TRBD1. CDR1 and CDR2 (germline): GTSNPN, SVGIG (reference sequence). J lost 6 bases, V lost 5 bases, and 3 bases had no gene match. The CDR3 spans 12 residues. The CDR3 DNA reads TGTGCCTGGGGACAGGGATCTCAGCCCCAGCATTTT. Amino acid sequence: CAWGQGSQPQHF. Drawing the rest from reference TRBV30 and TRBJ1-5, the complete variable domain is SQTIHQWPATLVQPVGSPLSLECTVEGTSNPNLYWYRQAAGRGLQLLFYSVGIGQISSEVPQNLSASRPQDRQFILSSKKLLLSDSGFYLCAWGQGSQPQHFGDGTRLSIL.

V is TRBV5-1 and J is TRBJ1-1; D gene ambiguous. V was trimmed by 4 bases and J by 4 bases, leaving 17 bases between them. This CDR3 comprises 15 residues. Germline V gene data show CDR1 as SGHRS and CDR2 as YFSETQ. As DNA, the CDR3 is TGCGCCAGCAGCATGCTGCGACATTTAAGCACTGAAGCTTTCTTT. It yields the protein CASSMLRHLSTEAFF. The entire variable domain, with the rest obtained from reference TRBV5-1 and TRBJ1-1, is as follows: KAGVTQTPRYLIKTRGQQVTLSCSPISGHRSVSWYQQTPGQGLQFLFEYFSETQRNKGNFPGRFSGRQFSNSRSEMNVSTLELGDSALYLCASSMLRHLSTEAFFGQGTRLTVV.

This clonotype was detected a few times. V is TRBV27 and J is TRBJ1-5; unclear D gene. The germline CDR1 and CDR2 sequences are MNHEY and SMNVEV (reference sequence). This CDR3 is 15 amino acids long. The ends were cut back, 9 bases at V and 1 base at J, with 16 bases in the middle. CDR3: CARLNRGWSNQPQHF. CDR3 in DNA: TGTGCCAGACTCAACCGGGGTTGGAGCAATCAGCCCCAGCATTTT.

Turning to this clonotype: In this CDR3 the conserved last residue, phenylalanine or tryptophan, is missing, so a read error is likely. The CDR3 spells CASRFKWQKEAFL. The CDR3 nucleotides read TGTGCCAGCAGGTTTAAGTGGCAAAAGGAAGCTTTCTTG. The genes are TRBV12-3 or TRBV12-4 and TRBJ1-1, with D uncertain. The CDR3 sequence is 13 residues long. The ends were cut back, 6 bases at V and 8 bases at J, with 16 bases in the middle.

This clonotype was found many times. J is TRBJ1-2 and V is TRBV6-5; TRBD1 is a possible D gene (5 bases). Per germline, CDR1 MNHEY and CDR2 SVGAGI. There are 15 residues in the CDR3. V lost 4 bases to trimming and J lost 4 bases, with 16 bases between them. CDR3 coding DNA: TGTGCCAGCAGTTCATCCCTCGACAGAACCTATGGCTACACCTTC. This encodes CASSSSLDRTYGYTF.

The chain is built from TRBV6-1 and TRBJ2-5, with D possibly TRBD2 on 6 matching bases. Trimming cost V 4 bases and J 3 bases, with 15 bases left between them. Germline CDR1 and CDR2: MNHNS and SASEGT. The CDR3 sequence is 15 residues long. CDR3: CASSVWKLAEETQYF. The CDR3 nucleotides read TGTGCCAGCAGTGTTTGGAAACTAGCCGAAGAGACCCAGTACTTC.

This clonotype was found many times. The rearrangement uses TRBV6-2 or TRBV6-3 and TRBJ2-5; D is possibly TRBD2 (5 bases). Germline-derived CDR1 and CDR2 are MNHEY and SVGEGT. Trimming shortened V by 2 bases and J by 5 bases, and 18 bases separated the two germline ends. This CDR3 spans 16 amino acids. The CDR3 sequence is CASSYASGTERETQYF. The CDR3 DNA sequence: TGTGCCAGCAGTTACGCGAGCGGTACTGAACGGGAGACCCAGTACTTC.

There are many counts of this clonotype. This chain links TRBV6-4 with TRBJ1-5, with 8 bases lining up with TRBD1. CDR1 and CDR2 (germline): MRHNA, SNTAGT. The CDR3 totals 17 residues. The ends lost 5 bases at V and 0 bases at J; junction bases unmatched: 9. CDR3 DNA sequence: TGTGCCAGCAGTAACAGGGGGGATCTTTATAGCAATCAGCCCCAGCATTTT. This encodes CASSNRGDLYSNQPQHF.